This passage covers 20 T cell receptor beta chains from one sample sequenced in a study of cytomegalovirus exposure and HLA in healthy donors. PCR was performed using 60 Vbeta and 13 Jbeta primers. TCRdb keeps only in-frame clones here, not all; method: immunoSEQ multiplex PCR. Here the sample spans under 200,000 clones, about 80% being singletons. The sample comprised PBMCs. Receptors originate from a woman in her 50s in good health and CMV-seronegative.

J is TRBJ1-1 and V is TRBV5-3; 7 bases line up with TRBD1. TRBV5-3 qualifies as an ORF whose function is uncertain. V lost 0 bases, J lost 2 bases, and 4 bases stayed unmatched. There are 15 residues in the CDR3. The CDR3 loop reads CARSLVTGINTEAFF. The DNA for the CDR3 is TGTGCCAGAAGCTTGGTGACAGGGATCAACACTGAAGCTTTCTTT.

The chain couples TRBV5-1 to TRBJ1-5; TRBD1 agrees at 8 bases. V shed 0 bases and J 4 bases; nucleotides not matched to a gene: 3. CDR1 SGHRS and CDR2 YFSETQ come from the germline V gene. This CDR3 has 15 amino acids. The CDR3 sequence is CASSLDGTGNQPQHF. In DNA, the CDR3 is TGCGCCAGCAGCTTGGATGGGACAGGTAATCAGCCCCAGCATTTT.

The genes are TRBV2 and TRBJ2-1, with 9 bases aligning to TRBD2. Unmatched junction bases numbered 23, after V lost 5 bases and J lost 6 bases. CDR1 and CDR2 from the germline V gene are SNHLY and FYNNEI. The CDR3 totals 20 residues. The CDR3: CASSPSLTSGDPVRFNEQFF. Written as DNA, the CDR3 is TGTGCCAGCAGTCCCTCTTTGACTAGCGGAGACCCCGTACGTTTCAATGAGCAGTTCTTC.

This chain connects TRBV7-9 to TRBJ1-3; D gene ambiguous. Looked up from germline, CDR1 is SEHNR and CDR2 is FQNEAQ (reference sequence). V was clipped by 5 bases and J by 0 bases, with 14 bases between them. The CDR3 covers 16 residues. CDR3 sequence (DNA): TGTGCCAGCAGCCCTCCGACGTGGGCCTCTGGAAACACCATATATTTT. It encodes CASSPPTWASGNTIYF.

This chain links TRBV9 with TRBJ2-1; 9 bases align to TRBD2. From germline, CDR1 is SGDLS and CDR2 YYNGEE. The CDR3 totals 14 residues. Trimming removed 3 bases from V and 4 bases from J; junction bases left unmatched: 2. DNA for the CDR3: TGTGCCAGCAGCGCGGGACTAGCATACAATGAGCAGTTCTTC. This sequence encodes CASSAGLAYNEQFF.

V gene TRBV5-4 combines with J gene TRBJ2-7, with D unresolved. The CDR3 extends over 13 amino acids. V shed 2 bases and J shed 3 bases, with 9 bases lying between them. The germline V gene encodes CDR1 SGHNT and CDR2 YYREEE (reference sequence). The chain's CDR3 is CASSFKSGYEQYF. CDR3 DNA: TGTGCCAGCAGCTTTAAGTCGGGCTACGAGCAGTACTTC.

This clone was seen just once. The genes are TRBV7-2 and TRBJ2-7; D might be TRBD2 (6 bases). V lost 1 base and J lost 2, with 12 bases in between. Germline-derived CDR1 and CDR2 are SGHTA and FQGNSA. The CDR3 loop spans 15 amino acids. In DNA form, the CDR3 reads TGTGCCAGCAGCTTAGTTTCGGGAGAGCCCTACGAGCAGTACTTC. It translates to CASSLVSGEPYEQYF.

This chain joins TRBV27 and TRBJ2-1, with D possibly TRBD1 on 6 matching bases. CDR1 is MNHEY and CDR2 is SMNVEV in the germline V gene (reference sequence). CDR3 size: 17 residues. Between the trimmed V and J ends, which lost 7 bases and 2 bases, there was a span of 21 bases. The CDR3 protein is CASNLRGGGAPYNEQFF. In DNA, the CDR3 is TGTGCCAGCAATCTACGAGGGGGTGGGGCACCCTACAATGAGCAGTTCTTC.

A few counts support this clone. The J gene is TRBJ2-1, the V gene TRBV6-6; a weak D match, TRBD2 (6 bases). Germline values: CDR1 MNHNY, CDR2 SVGAGI (reference sequence). The CDR3 has 15 residues. With 8 bases removed from V and 0 bases from J, the gap between germline ends came to 14 bases. CDR3 sequence: CASGELGGSYNEQFF. The CDR3 region has the DNA TGTGCCAGCGGGGAGTTGGGGGGCTCCTACAATGAGCAGTTCTTC.

The CDR3 protein is CASSLAEQGQVGEQFF. In nucleotides, the CDR3 is TGTGCCAGCAGCTTGGCGGAACAGGGGCAGGTGGGTGAGCAGTTCTTC. The gene calls are TRBV5-4 and TRBJ2-1, with 7 positions matching TRBD1. The CDR3 loop spans 16 amino acids. Trimming cost V 0 bases and J 9 bases; bases outside gene matches: 12. Germline CDR1 and CDR2: SGHNT and YYREEE (reference sequence).

V and J are TRBV7-9 and TRBJ2-7; TRBD2 is a possible D gene (6 bases). The CDR3 consists of 15 residues. CDR1 SEHNR and CDR2 FQNEAQ come from the germline V gene (reference sequence). V was pared by 5 bases and J by 2 bases, with 16 bases between. DNA for the CDR3: TGTGCCAGCAGCACACGCGGGGCAGTTACCTACGAGCAGTACTTC. Encoded protein: CASSTRGAVTYEQYF.

The CDR3 bases are TGTGCCAGCAGCCCAGGACAGGGGTTCGAGCAGTACTTC. Translation: CASSPGQGFEQYF. The chain joins TRBV7-2 to TRBJ2-7, with 9 bases fitting TRBD1. The CDR3 runs to 13 residues. Germline V lookup: CDR1 SGHTA, CDR2 FQGNSA. J gave up 6 bases and V 5 bases, and 5 bases lay outside the gene matches.

This chain connects TRBV28 to TRBJ2-6; D may be TRBD2 (6 bases). CDR3 size: 16 residues. V dropped 6 bases and J dropped 5 bases, with 17 bases sitting between them. Germline CDR1 and CDR2: MDHEN and SYDVKM. The CDR3 nucleotides read TGTGCCAGCAGGTCGGGAGCGGATGACTGGGCCAACGTCCTGACTTTC. Translation: CASRSGADDWANVLTF.

This chain's CDR3 is CASSFFSPGASNQPQHF. In nucleotides, the CDR3 is TGTGCCAGCAGTTTTTTCTCCCCAGGGGCCAGCAATCAGCCCCAGCATTTT. This rearrangement joins TRBV28 to TRBJ1-5, with D tentatively TRBD1 (6 bases). Trimming cost V 3 bases and J 1 base, with 16 bases left between them. The CDR3 length is 17 residues. The germline CDR1 and CDR2 sequences are MDHEN and SYDVKM.

The V call is TRBV7-8, the J call TRBJ1-2, with D possibly matching TRBD1 (5 bases). With 3 bases removed from V and 0 bases from J, the gap between germline ends came to 14 bases. The CDR3 contains 16 residues. Germline loops: CDR1 SGHVS, CDR2 FQNEAQ. The CDR3 loop reads CASSLSSGQTNYGYTF. The DNA for the CDR3 is TGTGCCAGCAGCTTGAGTAGTGGACAAACTAACTATGGCTACACCTTC.

This clone was seen more than once but under ten times. This CDR3 reads CASSSNRDGANQPQHF. The CDR3 DNA reads TGTGCCAGCAGCTCGAACAGGGATGGCGCCAATCAGCCCCAGCATTTT. This chain uses TRBV7-9 with TRBJ1-5; TRBD1 is a possible D gene (6 bases). Per germline, CDR1 SEHNR and CDR2 FQNEAQ (reference sequence). V lost 4 bases, J lost 3 bases, and 16 bases lay in between. The CDR3 covers 16 residues. Full variable domain (missing parts from reference TRBV7-9 and TRBJ1-5): DTGVSQNPRHKITKRGQNVTFRCDPISEHNRLYWYRQTLGQGPEFLTYFQNEAQLEKSRLLSDRFSAERPKGSFSTLEIQRTEQGDSAMYLCASSSNRDGANQPQHFGDGTRLSIL.

As to this clone: An end of the junction differs from the germline gene, which may be a read error. CDR3 sequence reads: CASSLAGARTNEKLFF. In nucleotides, the CDR3 is TGTGCCAGCAGCCTAGCTGGGGCGAGAACTAATGAAAAACTGTTTTTT. The chain employs TRBV7-8 and TRBJ1-4, with D possibly matching TRBD1 (5 bases). CDR1 and CDR2 (germline): SGHVS, FQNEAQ. The CDR3 extends over 16 amino acids.

Turning to this clone: This sample includes further DNA sequences coding for the same CDR3. The V and J genes are TRBV5-1 and TRBJ2-5, with 7 positions matching TRBD1. This CDR3 has 13 amino acids. The V gene end was trimmed by 2 bases and the J gene end by 5 bases; junction bases not matched to a gene: 3. Germline loops: CDR1 SGHRS, CDR2 YFSETQ. Here the CDR3 reads CASSFSGGETQYF. For the CDR3, the DNA is TGCGCCAGCAGCTTTTCAGGGGGTGAGACCCAGTACTTC. Full variable domain (remainder filled in from reference TRBV5-1 and TRBJ2-5): KAGVTQTPRYLIKTRGQQVTLSCSPISGHRSVSWYQQTPGQGLQFLFEYFSETQRNKGNFPGRFSGRQFSNSRSEMNVSTLELGDSALYLCASSFSGGETQYFGPGTRLLVL.

The gene calls are TRBV11-3 and TRBJ2-6; D possibly corresponds to TRBD1 (6 bases). Germline CDR1 is SGHNT and CDR2 is YENEEA. The CDR3 extends over 15 amino acids. The V end was cut by 3 bases, the J end by 1 base, with 7 bases between. The CDR3: CASSLQGSGANVLTF. CDR3 DNA: TGTGCCAGCAGCTTGCAGGGGTCTGGGGCCAACGTCCTGACTTTC. Looking up the rest from reference TRBV11-3 and TRBJ2-6 gives the full variable domain: EAGVVQSPRYKIIEKKQPVAFWCNPISGHNTLYWYLQNLGQGPELLIRYENEEAVDDSQLPKDRFSAERLKGVDSTLKIQPAELGDSAVYLCASSLQGSGANVLTFGAGSRLTVL.

V is TRBV9 and J is TRBJ2-2, with 12 bases that match TRBD2. From germline, CDR1 is SGDLS and CDR2 YYNGEE. Unmatched junction bases numbered 3, after V lost 3 bases and J lost 0 bases. The CDR3 extends over 17 amino acids. The DNA of the CDR3 is TGTGCCAGCAGCGCGACTAGCGGGGGTACGAACACCGGGGAGCTGTTTTTT. Protein sequence: CASSATSGGTNTGELFF.